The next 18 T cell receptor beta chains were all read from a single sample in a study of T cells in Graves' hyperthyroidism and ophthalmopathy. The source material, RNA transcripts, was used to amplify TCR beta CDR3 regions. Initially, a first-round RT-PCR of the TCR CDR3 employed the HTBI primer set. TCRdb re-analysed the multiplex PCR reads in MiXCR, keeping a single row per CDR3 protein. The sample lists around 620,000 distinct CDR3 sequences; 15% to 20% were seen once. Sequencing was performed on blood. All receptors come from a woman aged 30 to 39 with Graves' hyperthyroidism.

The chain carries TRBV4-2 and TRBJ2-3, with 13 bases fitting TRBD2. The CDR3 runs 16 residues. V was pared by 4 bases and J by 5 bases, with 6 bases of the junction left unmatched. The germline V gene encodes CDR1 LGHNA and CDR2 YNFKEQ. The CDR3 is CASSPWTSGRGDTQYF. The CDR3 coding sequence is TGTGCCAGCAGCCCATGGACTAGCGGGAGAGGAGATACGCAGTATTTT.

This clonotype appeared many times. This chain's CDR3 is CASSRRGAGGANEQFF. The CDR3 DNA reads as TGTGCCAGCAGCCGCCGTGGGGCGGGCGGAGCCAATGAGCAGTTCTTC. This chain links TRBV7-3 with TRBJ2-1; TRBD1 or TRBD2 may be the D gene (5 bases each). The V gene's germline CDR1 is SGHTA and CDR2 FQGTGA. The V gene lost 5 bases and the J gene lost 6 bases, with 20 bases spanning the gap. The length of the CDR3 is 16 residues.

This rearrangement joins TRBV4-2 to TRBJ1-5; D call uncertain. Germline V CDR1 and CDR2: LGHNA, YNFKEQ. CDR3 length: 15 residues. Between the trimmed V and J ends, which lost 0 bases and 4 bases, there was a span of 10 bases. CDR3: CASSQDDGVNQPQHF. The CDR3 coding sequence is TGTGCCAGCAGCCAAGATGATGGGGTGAATCAGCCCCAGCATTTT.

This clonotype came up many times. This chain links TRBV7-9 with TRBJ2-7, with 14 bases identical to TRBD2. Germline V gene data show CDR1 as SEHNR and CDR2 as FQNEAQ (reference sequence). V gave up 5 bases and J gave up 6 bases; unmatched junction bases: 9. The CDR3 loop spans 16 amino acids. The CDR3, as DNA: TGTGCCAGCAGCCGAGGGACTAGCGGGAGTTCAGGCGAGCAGTACTTC. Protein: CASSRGTSGSSGEQYF.

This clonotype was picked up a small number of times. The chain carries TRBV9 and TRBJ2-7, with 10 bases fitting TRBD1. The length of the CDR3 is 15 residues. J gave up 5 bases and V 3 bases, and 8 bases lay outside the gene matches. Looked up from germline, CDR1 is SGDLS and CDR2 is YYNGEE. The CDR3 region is CASSAIDRGHNEQYF. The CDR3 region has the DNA TGTGCCAGCAGCGCCATCGACAGGGGGCACAACGAGCAGTACTTC.

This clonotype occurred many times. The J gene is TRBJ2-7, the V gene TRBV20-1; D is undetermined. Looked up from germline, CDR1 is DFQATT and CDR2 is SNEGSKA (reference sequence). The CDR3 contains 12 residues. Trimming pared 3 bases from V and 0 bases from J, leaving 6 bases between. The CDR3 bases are TGCAGTGCTAGGGACGCCTCCTACGAGCAGTACTTC. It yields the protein CSARDASYEQYF.

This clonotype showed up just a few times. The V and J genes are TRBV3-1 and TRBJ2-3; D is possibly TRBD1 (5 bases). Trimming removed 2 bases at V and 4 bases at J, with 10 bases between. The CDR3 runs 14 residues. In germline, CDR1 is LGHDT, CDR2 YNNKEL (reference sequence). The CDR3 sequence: CASSQQRGSDTQYF. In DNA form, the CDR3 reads TGTGCCAGCAGCCAACAAAGGGGTTCAGATACGCAGTATTTT.

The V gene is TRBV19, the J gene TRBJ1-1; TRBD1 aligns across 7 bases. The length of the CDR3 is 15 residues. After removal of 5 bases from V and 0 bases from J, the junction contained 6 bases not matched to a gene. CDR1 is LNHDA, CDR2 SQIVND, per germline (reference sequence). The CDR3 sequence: CASSVRQGMNTEAFF. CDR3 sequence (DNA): TGTGCCAGTAGTGTCCGACAGGGAATGAACACTGAAGCTTTCTTT.

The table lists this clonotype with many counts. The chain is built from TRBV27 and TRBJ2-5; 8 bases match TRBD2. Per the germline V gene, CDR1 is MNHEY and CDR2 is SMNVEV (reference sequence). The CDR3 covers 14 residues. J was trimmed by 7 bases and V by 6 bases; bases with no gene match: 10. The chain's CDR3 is CASSSGLVFGTQYF. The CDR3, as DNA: TGTGCCAGCAGCTCGGGACTAGTATTTGGGACCCAGTACTTC.

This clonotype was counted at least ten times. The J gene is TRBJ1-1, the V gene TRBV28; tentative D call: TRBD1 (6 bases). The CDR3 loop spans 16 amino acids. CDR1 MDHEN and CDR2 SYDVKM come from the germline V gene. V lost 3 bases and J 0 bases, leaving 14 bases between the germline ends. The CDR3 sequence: CASSFLGGLMNTEAFF. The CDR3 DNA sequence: TGTGCCAGCAGTTTTCTCGGGGGCTTGATGAACACTGAAGCTTTCTTT.

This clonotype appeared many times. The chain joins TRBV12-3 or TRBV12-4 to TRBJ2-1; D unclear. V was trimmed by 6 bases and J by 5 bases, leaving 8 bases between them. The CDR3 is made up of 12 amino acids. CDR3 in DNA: TGTGCCAGCAGCTACAGTCACAATGAGCAGTTCTTC. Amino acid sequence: CASSYSHNEQFF.

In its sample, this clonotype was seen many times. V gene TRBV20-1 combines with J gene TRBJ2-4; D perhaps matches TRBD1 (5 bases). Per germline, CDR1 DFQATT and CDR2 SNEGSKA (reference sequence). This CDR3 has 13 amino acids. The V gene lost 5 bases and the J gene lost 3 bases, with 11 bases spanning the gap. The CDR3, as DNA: TGCAGTGCTCTGGTTGACAGCAAAAACATTCAGTACTTC. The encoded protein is CSALVDSKNIQYF.

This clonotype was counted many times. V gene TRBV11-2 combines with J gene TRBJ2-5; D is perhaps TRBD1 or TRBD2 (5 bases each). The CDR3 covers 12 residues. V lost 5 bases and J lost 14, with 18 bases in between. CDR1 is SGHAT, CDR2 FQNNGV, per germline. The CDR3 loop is CASSLGGGDLYF. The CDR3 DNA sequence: TGTGCCAGCAGCCTTGGGGGTGGGGACCTTTACTTC.

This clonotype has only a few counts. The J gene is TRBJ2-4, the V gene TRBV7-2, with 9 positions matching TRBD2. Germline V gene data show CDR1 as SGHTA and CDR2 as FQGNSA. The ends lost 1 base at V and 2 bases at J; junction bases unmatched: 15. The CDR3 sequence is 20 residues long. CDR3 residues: CASSLVGVVAGELTKNIQYF. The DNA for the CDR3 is TGTGCCAGCAGCTTAGTCGGTGTGGTAGCGGGAGAGCTAACCAAAAACATTCAGTACTTC.

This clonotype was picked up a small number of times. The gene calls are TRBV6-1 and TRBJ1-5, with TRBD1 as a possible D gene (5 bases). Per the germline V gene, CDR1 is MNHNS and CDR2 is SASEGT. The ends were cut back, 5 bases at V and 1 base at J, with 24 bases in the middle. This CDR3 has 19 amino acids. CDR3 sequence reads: CASSSSGREWGISNQPQHF. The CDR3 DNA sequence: TGTGCCAGCAGTTCTAGTGGCAGGGAGTGGGGAATCAGCAATCAGCCCCAGCATTTT.

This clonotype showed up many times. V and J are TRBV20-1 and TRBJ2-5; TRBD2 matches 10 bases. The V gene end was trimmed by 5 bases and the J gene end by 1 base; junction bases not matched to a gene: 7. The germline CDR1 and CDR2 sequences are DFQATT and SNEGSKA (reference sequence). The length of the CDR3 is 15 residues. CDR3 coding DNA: TGCAGTGCTGTGGGAAGCGGGAGGGCCCAAGAGACCCAGTACTTC. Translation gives CSAVGSGRAQETQYF.

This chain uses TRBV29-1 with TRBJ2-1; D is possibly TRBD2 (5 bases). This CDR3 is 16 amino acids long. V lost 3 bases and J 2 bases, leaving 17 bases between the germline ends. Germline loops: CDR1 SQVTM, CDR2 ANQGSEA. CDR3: CSVDLLEVSTYNEQFF. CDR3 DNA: TGCAGCGTTGATCTACTAGAGGTCAGCACCTACAATGAGCAGTTCTTC.

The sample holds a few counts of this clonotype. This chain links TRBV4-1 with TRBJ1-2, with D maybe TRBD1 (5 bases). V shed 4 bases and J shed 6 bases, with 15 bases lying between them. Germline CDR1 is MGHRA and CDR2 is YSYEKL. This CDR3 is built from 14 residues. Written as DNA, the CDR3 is TGCGCCAGCAGCCGGGGACGCGCAAGCGATGGCTACACCTTC. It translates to CASSRGRASDGYTF.